The 10 T cell receptor beta chains below come from one sample, sequenced in a study of CD8+ T cells in alopecia areata. RNA was isolated and reverse transcribed to cDNA, the sequencing template. Clones were read by immunoSEQ multiplex PCR, and TCRdb kept only the in-frame ones, dropping some. The sample contains about 110,000 clones, approximately 51% of which appear only once. Treatment here: oral pan-JAK inhibitor, 5-10 mg twice daily. The source was CD4+ T cells sorted from blood, collected at week 24, from a patient treated with tofacitinib. These receptors were collected from a human donor with alopecia areata.

This CDR3 reads CASSRAGEPGEQYF. CDR3 bases: TGTGCCAGCAGCAGAGCGGGGGAGCCGGGCGAGCAGTACTTC. V and J are TRBV11-3 and TRBJ2-7; 8 bases match TRBD2. The CDR3 consists of 14 residues. Trimming took 5 bases from V and 6 from J; bases not matched to a gene: 9. CDR1 SGHNT and CDR2 YENEEA come from the germline V gene.

The chain links TRBV6-1 to TRBJ2-5, with 8 bases that match TRBD2. The germline gives CDR1 MNHNS, CDR2 SASEGT. Trimming at V came to 6 bases and at J to 5 bases, leaving 11 bases not matched to a gene. The length of the CDR3 is 15 residues. The CDR3 nucleotides are TGTGCCAGCAGCCCCCCGGGGGGGCTGAGGGAGACCCAGTACTTC. It is translated as CASSPPGGLRETQYF.

This clone was observed a handful of times. V is TRBV29-1 and J is TRBJ2-7; D might be TRBD1 or TRBD2, each matching 6 bases. With 2 bases removed from V and 2 bases from J, the gap between germline ends came to 10 bases. Germline V CDR1 and CDR2: SQVTM, ANQGSEA. The CDR3 has 13 amino acids. The CDR3 DNA reads TGCAGCGTTGAAAAGGGGGGACCCTACGAGCAGTACTTC. Amino acids: CSVEKGGPYEQYF.

Only a few counts were recorded for this clone. The chain joins TRBV5-1 to TRBJ2-5; no reliable D call. In germline, CDR1 is SGHRS, CDR2 YFSETQ. V lost 2 bases to trimming and J lost 3 bases, with 5 bases between them. This CDR3 has 12 amino acids. In DNA form, the CDR3 reads TGCGCCAGCAGCTTATCGGAAGAGACCCAGTACTTC. Protein: CASSLSEETQYF.

The V and J genes are TRBV4-3 and TRBJ2-3; 7 nucleotides align to TRBD1. V was pared by 5 bases and J by 6 bases, with 2 bases of the junction left unmatched. This CDR3 comprises 12 residues. The germline gives CDR1 LGHNA, CDR2 YSLEER. The CDR3 DNA sequence: TGCGCCAGCAGCTTCAGGGGGGATACGCAGTATTTT. Amino acids: CASSFRGDTQYF.

The chain joins TRBV27 to TRBJ1-3; 7 nucleotides line up with TRBD1. The junction had 5 bases not matched to a gene; V was cut back by 5 bases and J by 4 bases. This CDR3 has 14 amino acids. Germline V gene data show CDR1 as MNHEY and CDR2 as SMNVEV (reference sequence). The CDR3 DNA reads TGTGCCAGCAGTCGACAGGGTCAAGGAAACACCATATATTTT. Its translation is CASSRQGQGNTIYF.

In regard to this clone: Within the sample, other DNA sequences also encode this same CDR3. The rearrangement uses TRBV7-2 and TRBJ2-7; no clear D. CDR1 is SGHTA, CDR2 FQGNSA, per germline. The CDR3 consists of 11 residues. Trimming pared 6 bases from V and 2 bases from J, leaving 5 bases between. The CDR3 region is CASSPAYEQYF. In DNA, the CDR3 is TGTGCCAGCAGTCCTGCCTACGAGCAGTACTTC.

The chain combines TRBV5-1 with TRBJ1-1; D gene uncertain. V lost 0 bases and J 2 bases, leaving 11 bases between the germline ends. This CDR3 contains 15 residues. CDR1 and CDR2 (germline): SGHRS, YFSETQ. The CDR3 protein is CASSLAWAGNTEAFF. CDR3 nucleotide sequence: TGCGCCAGCAGCTTGGCCTGGGCAGGAAACACTGAAGCTTTCTTT.

CDR3 sequence (DNA): TGTGCCAGCAGCATGGGACGGTCGTTCTCTGGAAACACCATATATTTT. Its translation: CASSMGRSFSGNTIYF. The rearrangement joins TRBV7-9 to TRBJ1-3; the D gene is possibly TRBD1 (5 bases). Trimming shortened V by 5 bases and J by 0 bases, and 14 bases separated the two germline ends. This CDR3 comprises 16 residues. Germline V lookup: CDR1 SEHNR, CDR2 FQNEAQ (reference sequence).

The chain is built from TRBV7-8 and TRBJ1-6; D might be TRBD1 (5 bases). V was clipped by 1 base and J by 2 bases, with 6 bases between them. CDR3 length equals 15 residues. The germline CDR1 and CDR2 sequences are SGHVS and FQNEAQ. The CDR3 loop is CASSLEGTYNSPLHF. In DNA, the CDR3 is TGTGCCAGCAGCTTAGAGGGGACCTATAATTCACCCCTCCACTTT.